The 17 T cell receptor beta chains below all came from one sample that was sequenced in a study of shared clonotypes between healthy human individuals. TCRdb's table, derived via immunoSEQ multiplex PCR, lists solely in-frame clones and lacks some. This table holds 2 million to 2.5 million clones, 85% to 95% found once. Material: naive CD4+ T cells from PBMCs. The subset is: CD45RA+ positively selected. The receptors derive from a young man in good health. Some clones in this sample may be carry-over from other donors' samples.

This sequence joins TRBV7-6 and TRBJ2-5, with a weak D call TRBD1 (5 bases). The V gene's germline CDR1 is SGHVS and CDR2 FNYEAQ. This CDR3 spans 12 amino acids. The ends were cut back, 4 bases at V and 4 bases at J, with 7 bases in the middle. CDR3 DNA: TGTGCCAGCAGCTATACAGGAGAGACCCAGTACTTC. It translates to CASSYTGETQYF.

This clone appeared once. This chain joins TRBV28 and TRBJ2-7, with 12 bases identical to TRBD2. The CDR3 is made up of 16 amino acids. Germline V lookup: CDR1 MDHEN, CDR2 SYDVKM. Trimming took 4 bases from V and 3 from J; bases not matched to a gene: 7. The CDR3 DNA sequence: TGTGCCAGCAGTTACCTAGCGGGAGGGCCCGGCTACGAGCAGTACTTC. This codes for CASSYLAGGPGYEQYF. Variable domain in full (rest from reference TRBV28 and TRBJ2-7): DVKVTQSSRYLVKRTGEKVFLECVQDMDHENMFWYRQDPGLGLRLIYFSYDVKMKEKGDIPEGYSVSREKKERFSLILESASTNQTSMYLCASSYLAGGPGYEQYFGPGTRLTVT.

The rearrangement links TRBV28 to TRBJ1-5, with D hard to call. The CDR3 contains 12 residues. Trimming took off 8 bases at V and 7 bases at J, with 12 bases between the two ends. The germline CDR1 and CDR2 sequences are MDHEN and SYDVKM. The CDR3 loop reads CASARTPQPQHF. The CDR3 coding sequence is TGTGCCAGCGCCCGGACCCCCCAGCCCCAGCATTTT.

The V call is TRBV6-5, the J call TRBJ2-2; the match to TRBD1 covers 7 bases. The CDR3 sequence is 15 residues long. The V segment lost 3 bases and the J segment 6 bases; nucleotides outside the gene matches: 7. Germline CDR1 is MNHEY and CDR2 is SVGAGI. The CDR3 sequence is CASSYRQGRAGELFF. The CDR3 DNA follows: TGTGCCAGCAGTTATAGACAGGGTAGGGCCGGGGAGCTGTTTTTT.

The chain combines TRBV5-1 with TRBJ1-1, with D possibly matching TRBD1 (5 bases). Trimming stripped 1 base from V and 0 bases from J, with 10 bases between. Germline V gives CDR1 SGHRS, CDR2 YFSETQ. This CDR3 region has 15 residues. The CDR3 spells CASSLSPDMNTEAFF. The CDR3 nucleotides are TGCGCCAGCAGCTTGAGTCCGGACATGAACACTGAAGCTTTCTTT.

The chain employs TRBV29-1 and TRBJ2-1; 7 positions match TRBD1. Unmatched junction bases numbered 8, after V lost 0 bases and J lost 6 bases. The CDR3 consists of 15 residues. The germline V gene encodes CDR1 SQVTM and CDR2 ANQGSEA. CDR3 protein: CSVEDPDRATNEQFF. The CDR3 DNA sequence: TGCAGCGTTGAAGATCCTGACAGGGCCACCAATGAGCAGTTCTTC.

This clone was recorded only once. The chain joins TRBV19 to TRBJ2-7, with D perhaps TRBD1 (5 bases). V lost 7 bases to trimming and J lost 2 bases, with 12 bases between them. The CDR3 is made up of 13 amino acids. Germline CDR1 is LNHDA and CDR2 is SQIVND (reference sequence). The CDR3 region is CASTQTATYEQYF. CDR3 nucleotide sequence: TGTGCCAGTACCCAGACAGCTACCTACGAGCAGTACTTC.

The chain is built from TRBV18 and TRBJ1-1; D is undetermined. Per germline, CDR1 KGHSH and CDR2 LQKENI. The length of the CDR3 is 13 residues. V shed 2 bases and J shed 5 bases, with 9 bases lying between them. CDR3 residues: CASSPNPDTEAFF. The DNA for the CDR3 is TGTGCCAGCTCACCAAACCCGGATACTGAAGCTTTCTTT.

This clone is a singleton in its sample. J is TRBJ1-1 and V is TRBV27, with TRBD1 as a possible D gene (5 bases). Germline loops: CDR1 MNHEY, CDR2 SMNVEV (reference sequence). V was shortened by 0 bases and J by 4 bases, with 9 bases between the two germline ends. The CDR3 contains 14 residues. Written as DNA, the CDR3 is TGTGCCAGCAGTTTATCGTGGGGGAGCACTGAAGCTTTCTTT. Amino acid sequence: CASSLSWGSTEAFF.

The chain employs TRBV5-6 and TRBJ2-3; D is possibly TRBD1 (5 bases). This CDR3 is built from 15 residues. CDR1 SGHDT and CDR2 YYEEEE come from the germline V gene. V dropped 0 bases and J dropped 2 bases, with 10 bases sitting between them. The CDR3 spells CASSLVAGITDTQYF. The DNA for the CDR3 is TGTGCCAGCAGCTTGGTTGCAGGGATCACAGATACGCAGTATTTT.

This chain links TRBV5-1 with TRBJ2-7, with D uncertain. The CDR3 contains 15 residues. Trimming took 0 bases from V and 9 from J, leaving 19 bases between them. In germline, CDR1 is SGHRS, CDR2 YFSETQ. The CDR3 protein is CASSLAEAGPLGQYF. The DNA of the CDR3 is TGCGCCAGCAGCTTGGCAGAAGCTGGCCCCCTCGGGCAGTACTTC.

The chain combines TRBV19 with TRBJ2-1; 7 bases are shared with TRBD2. The CDR3 spans 13 residues. Germline V gives CDR1 LNHDA, CDR2 SQIVND (reference sequence). J lost 4 bases, V lost 5 bases, and 2 bases had no gene match. CDR3 in amino acids: CASSSGLYNEQFF. DNA of the CDR3: TGTGCCAGTAGTTCGGGACTATACAATGAGCAGTTCTTC.

In nucleotides, the CDR3 is TGTGCCAGCAGTTTAAGGGGGATGAGGGACACAGATACGCAGTATTTT. As protein: CASSLRGMRDTDTQYF. V is TRBV27 and J is TRBJ2-3; TRBD1 is a possible D gene (6 bases). Germline values: CDR1 MNHEY, CDR2 SMNVEV (reference sequence). Trimming removed 2 bases at V and 2 bases at J, with 14 bases between. This CDR3 comprises 16 residues.

The rearrangement links TRBV5-1 to TRBJ2-7, with 7 nucleotides matching TRBD1. J was trimmed by 5 bases and V by 1 base; bases with no gene match: 6. The CDR3 loop spans 14 amino acids. Germline V lookup: CDR1 SGHRS, CDR2 YFSETQ. CDR3 residues: CASSLSDRAHEQYF. The CDR3 nucleotides are TGCGCCAGCAGCTTGAGTGACAGGGCCCACGAGCAGTACTTC.

The CDR3 DNA reads as TGTGCCAGCAGTCCACCGGACAGTACTTCTGAAAAACTGTTTTTT. Its translation: CASSPPDSTSEKLFF. V and J are TRBV28 and TRBJ1-4; the D gene is possibly TRBD1 (6 bases). The CDR3 consists of 15 residues. Deletions cut 5 bases from V and 7 bases from J, with 17 bases between. Germline loops: CDR1 MDHEN, CDR2 SYDVKM.

V gene TRBV28 combines with J gene TRBJ1-4; the match to TRBD1 covers 12 bases. The CDR3 totals 17 residues. Germline CDR1 is MDHEN and CDR2 is SYDVKM. With 4 bases clipped from V and 10 bases from J, the junction kept 13 bases outside the gene matches. The CDR3 reads CASSSPPGTGGGPKLFF. The CDR3 DNA sequence: TGTGCCAGCAGTTCCCCGCCCGGGACAGGGGGCGGCCCAAAACTGTTTTTT.

The V and J genes are TRBV28 and TRBJ2-3; maybe TRBD2 (7 bases). Germline V CDR1 and CDR2: MDHEN, SYDVKM. The CDR3 runs to 16 residues. V lost 3 bases, J lost 5 bases, and 18 bases lay in between. The CDR3 loop reads CASSFGGAVVRDTQYF. CDR3 sequence (DNA): TGTGCCAGCAGTTTTGGGGGGGCTGTAGTTAGAGATACGCAGTATTTT.